The 4 T cell receptor beta chains reported below all come from one sample, sequenced in a study of yellow fever vaccine responses in identical twins. TCRdb processed the RT-PCR reads anew with MiXCR; each CDR3 protein has one entry. This sample has around 17,000 distinct CDR3 sequences, with around 84% found just once. This specimen consisted of T cells from blood (PBMCs), unsorted or a sorted subset (not recorded which), obtained before or after yellow fever vaccination (not recorded which). The receptors shown here come from a woman aged 18 to 35 who received the yellow fever vaccine.

The gene calls are TRBV29-1 and TRBJ2-3; D is possibly TRBD2 (6 bases). The CDR3 totals 13 residues. Germline V CDR1 and CDR2: SQVTM, ANQGSEA. V was pared by 6 bases and J by 7 bases, with 17 bases between. The CDR3 DNA reads as TGCAGCGTCGACGGGGCGGGACCAAATACGCAGTATTTT. It translates to CSVDGAGPNTQYF.

The chain uses TRBV6-5 and TRBJ1-5; 11 bases align to TRBD1. Germline CDR1 MNHEY, CDR2 SVGAGI. The V gene end was trimmed by 4 bases and the J gene end by 2 bases; junction bases not matched to a gene: 10. The CDR3 covers 18 residues. The CDR3 DNA sequence: TGTGCCAGCAGTTTCGGACAGGGGGCGCCGGGTGGCAATCAGCCCCAGCATTTT. Translated: CASSFGQGAPGGNQPQHF.

The chain combines TRBV21-1 with TRBJ2-7; the DNA was not used to check the table's D call, TRBD1. TRBV21-1 is listed as a pseudogene. CDR3 length equals 16 residues. CDR3: CASSKEKGQGTYEQYF. CDR3 nucleotide sequence: TGTGCCAGCAGCAAAGAGAAAGGACAGGGGACCTACGAGCAGTACTTC.

This clonotype was observed a handful of times. The chain recombines TRBV25-1 with TRBJ1-3; D uncertain. Germline V gene sequence: CDR1 MGHDK, CDR2 SYGVNS. CDR3 length equals 14 residues. Between the trimmed V and J ends, which lost 3 bases and 3 bases, there was a span of 9 bases. CDR3 in amino acids: CASSDQALGNTIYF. The CDR3 DNA sequence: TGTGCCAGCAGTGACCAGGCTCTTGGAAACACCATATATTTT.